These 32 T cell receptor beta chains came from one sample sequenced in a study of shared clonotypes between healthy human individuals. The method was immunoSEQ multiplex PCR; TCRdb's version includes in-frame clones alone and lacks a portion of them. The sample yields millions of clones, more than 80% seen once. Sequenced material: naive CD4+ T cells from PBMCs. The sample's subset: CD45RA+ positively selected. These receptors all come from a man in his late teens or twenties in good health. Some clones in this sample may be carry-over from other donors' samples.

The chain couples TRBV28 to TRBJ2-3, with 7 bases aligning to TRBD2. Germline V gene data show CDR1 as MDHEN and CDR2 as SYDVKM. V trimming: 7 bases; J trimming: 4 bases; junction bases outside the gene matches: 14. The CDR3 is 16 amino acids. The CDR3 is CASIQMAGRGADTQYF. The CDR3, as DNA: TGTGCCAGCATCCAAATGGCGGGGAGGGGCGCAGATACGCAGTATTTT. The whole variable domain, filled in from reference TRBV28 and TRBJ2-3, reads DVKVTQSSRYLVKRTGEKVFLECVQDMDHENMFWYRQDPGLGLRLIYFSYDVKMKEKGDIPEGYSVSREKKERFSLILESASTNQTSMYLCASIQMAGRGADTQYFGPGTRLTVL.

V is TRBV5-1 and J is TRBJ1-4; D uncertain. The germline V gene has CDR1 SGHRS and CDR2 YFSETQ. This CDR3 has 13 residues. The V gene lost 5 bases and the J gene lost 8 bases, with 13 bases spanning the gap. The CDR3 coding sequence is TGCGCCAGCAGAACAGATCTAGGGGAAAAACTGTTTTTT. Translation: CASRTDLGEKLFF.

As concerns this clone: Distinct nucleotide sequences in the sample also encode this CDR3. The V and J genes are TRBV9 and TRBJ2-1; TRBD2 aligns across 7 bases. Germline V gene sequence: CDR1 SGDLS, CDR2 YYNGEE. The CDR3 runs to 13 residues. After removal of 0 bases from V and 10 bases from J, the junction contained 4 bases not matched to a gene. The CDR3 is CASSVAGGGEQFF. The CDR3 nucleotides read TGTGCCAGCAGCGTAGCTGGGGGAGGGGAGCAGTTCTTC.

The CDR3 spells CSASELTQYF. The DNA for the CDR3 is TGCAGTGCTAGTGAACTTACGCAGTATTTT. The rearrangement uses TRBV20-1 and TRBJ2-3; the D is unclear. This CDR3 has 10 amino acids. V was shortened by 3 bases and J by 8 bases, with 6 bases between the two germline ends. Germline-derived CDR1 and CDR2 are DFQATT and SNEGSKA (reference sequence).

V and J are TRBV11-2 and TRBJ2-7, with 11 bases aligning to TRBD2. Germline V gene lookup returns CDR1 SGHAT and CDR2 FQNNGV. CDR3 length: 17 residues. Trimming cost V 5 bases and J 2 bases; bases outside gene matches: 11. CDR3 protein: CASSRPTSGSETYEQYF. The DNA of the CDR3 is TGTGCCAGCAGCCGTCCCACTAGCGGGAGCGAGACCTACGAGCAGTACTTC.

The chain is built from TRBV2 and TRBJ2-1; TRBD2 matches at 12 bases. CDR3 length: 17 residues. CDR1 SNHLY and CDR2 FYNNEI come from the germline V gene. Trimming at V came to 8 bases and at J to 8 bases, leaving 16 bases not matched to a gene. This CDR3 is CASYIGGLAGGLDEQFF. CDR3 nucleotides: TGTGCCAGCTATATCGGGGGGCTAGCGGGAGGGTTAGATGAGCAGTTCTTC.

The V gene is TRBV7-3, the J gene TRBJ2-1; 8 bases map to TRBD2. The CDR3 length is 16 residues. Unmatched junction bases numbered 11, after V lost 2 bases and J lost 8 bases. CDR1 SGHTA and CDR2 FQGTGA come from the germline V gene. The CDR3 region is CASSLGSAGGWDEQFF. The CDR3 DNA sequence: TGTGCCAGCAGCTTAGGATCGGCGGGAGGTTGGGATGAGCAGTTCTTC.

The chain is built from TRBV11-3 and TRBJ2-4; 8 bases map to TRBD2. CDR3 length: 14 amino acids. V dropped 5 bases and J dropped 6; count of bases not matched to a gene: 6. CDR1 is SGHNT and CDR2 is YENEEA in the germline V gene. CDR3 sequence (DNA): TGTGCCAGCAGCCCAAGCGGGAGAGGAAACATTCAGTACTTC. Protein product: CASSPSGRGNIQYF. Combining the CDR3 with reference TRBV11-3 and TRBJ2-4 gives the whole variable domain EAGVVQSPRYKIIEKKQPVAFWCNPISGHNTLYWYLQNLGQGPELLIRYENEEAVDDSQLPKDRFSAERLKGVDSTLKIQPAELGDSAVYLCASSPSGRGNIQYFGAGTRLSVL.

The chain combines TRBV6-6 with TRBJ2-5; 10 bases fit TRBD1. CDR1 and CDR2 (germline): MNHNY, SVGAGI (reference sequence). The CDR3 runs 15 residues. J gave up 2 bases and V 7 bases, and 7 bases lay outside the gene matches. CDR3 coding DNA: TGTGCCAGCACCAAACGACAGGGGGCGCAAGAGACCCAGTACTTC. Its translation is CASTKRQGAQETQYF.

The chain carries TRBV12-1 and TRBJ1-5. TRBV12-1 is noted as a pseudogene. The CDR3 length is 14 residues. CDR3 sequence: CASSLRPRNQPQHF. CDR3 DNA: TGTGCCAGCAGCTTGAGACCCCGCAATCAGCCCCAGCATTTT.

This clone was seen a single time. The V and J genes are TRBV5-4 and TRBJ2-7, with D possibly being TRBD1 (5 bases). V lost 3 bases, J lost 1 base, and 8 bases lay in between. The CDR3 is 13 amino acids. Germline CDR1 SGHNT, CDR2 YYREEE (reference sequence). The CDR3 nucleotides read TGTGCCAGCAGCTCAGGGTTTTCCTACGAGCAGTACTTC. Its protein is CASSSGFSYEQYF.

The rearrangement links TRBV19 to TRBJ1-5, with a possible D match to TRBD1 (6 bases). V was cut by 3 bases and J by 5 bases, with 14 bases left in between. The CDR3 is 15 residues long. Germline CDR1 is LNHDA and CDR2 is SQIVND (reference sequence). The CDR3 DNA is TGTGCCAGTAGTATTGGCAGGGGCGGATATCAGCCCCAGCATTTT. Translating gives CASSIGRGGYQPQHF.

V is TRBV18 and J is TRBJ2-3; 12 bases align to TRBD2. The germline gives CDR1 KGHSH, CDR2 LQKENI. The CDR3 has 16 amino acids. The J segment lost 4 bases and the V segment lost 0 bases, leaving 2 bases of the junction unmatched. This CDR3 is CASSPPLAGGSDTQYF. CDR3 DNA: TGTGCCAGCTCACCACCGCTAGCGGGAGGGTCAGATACGCAGTATTTT.

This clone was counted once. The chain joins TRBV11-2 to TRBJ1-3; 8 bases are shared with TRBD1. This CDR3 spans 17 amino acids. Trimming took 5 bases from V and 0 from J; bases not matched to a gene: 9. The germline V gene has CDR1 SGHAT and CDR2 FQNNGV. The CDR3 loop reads CASSEFGQGLSGNTIYF. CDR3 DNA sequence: TGTGCCAGCAGCGAGTTCGGACAGGGTCTCTCTGGAAACACCATATATTTT.

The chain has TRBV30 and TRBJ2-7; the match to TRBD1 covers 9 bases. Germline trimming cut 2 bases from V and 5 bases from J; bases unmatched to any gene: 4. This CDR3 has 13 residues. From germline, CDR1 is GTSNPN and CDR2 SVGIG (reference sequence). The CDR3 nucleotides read TGTGCCTGGAGTTGGACAGGGGAGGACGAGCAGTACTTC. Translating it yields CAWSWTGEDEQYF.

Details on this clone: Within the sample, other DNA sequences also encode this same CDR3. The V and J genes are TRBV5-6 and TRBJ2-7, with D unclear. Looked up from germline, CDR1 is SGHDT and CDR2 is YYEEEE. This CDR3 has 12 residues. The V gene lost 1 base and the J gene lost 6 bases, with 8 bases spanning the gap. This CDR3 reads CASSLRLGEQYF. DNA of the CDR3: TGTGCCAGCAGCTTGAGGTTAGGCGAGCAGTACTTC.

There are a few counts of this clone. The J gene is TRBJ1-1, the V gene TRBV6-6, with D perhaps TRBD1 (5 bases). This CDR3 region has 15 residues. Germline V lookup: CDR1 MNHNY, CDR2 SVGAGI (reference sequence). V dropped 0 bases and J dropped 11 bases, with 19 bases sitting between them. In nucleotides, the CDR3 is TGTGCCAGCAGTTACTCGACCGACAGCTCCAAAGGGGCTTTCTTT. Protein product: CASSYSTDSSKGAFF.

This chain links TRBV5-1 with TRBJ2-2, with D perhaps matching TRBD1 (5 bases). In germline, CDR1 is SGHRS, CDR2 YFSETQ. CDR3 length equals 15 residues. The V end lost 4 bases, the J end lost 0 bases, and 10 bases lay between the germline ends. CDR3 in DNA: TGCGCCAGCAGCCTCCAGGGCTCGAACACCGGGGAGCTGTTTTTT. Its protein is CASSLQGSNTGELFF.

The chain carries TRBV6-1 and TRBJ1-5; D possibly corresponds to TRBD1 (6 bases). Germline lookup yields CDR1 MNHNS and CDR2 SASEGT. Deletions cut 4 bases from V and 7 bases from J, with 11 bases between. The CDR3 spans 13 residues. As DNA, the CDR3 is TGTGCCAGCAGTGGGGGGCCAAGACAGCCCCAGCATTTT. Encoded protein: CASSGGPRQPQHF.

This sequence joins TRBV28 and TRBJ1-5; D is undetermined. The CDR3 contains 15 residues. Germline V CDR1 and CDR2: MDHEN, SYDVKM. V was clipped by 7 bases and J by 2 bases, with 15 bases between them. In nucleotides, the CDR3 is TGTGCCAGCAAGGCCGGGAAATGGGGCAATCAGCCCCAGCATTTT. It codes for CASKAGKWGNQPQHF. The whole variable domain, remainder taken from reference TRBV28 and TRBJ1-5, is DVKVTQSSRYLVKRTGEKVFLECVQDMDHENMFWYRQDPGLGLRLIYFSYDVKMKEKGDIPEGYSVSREKKERFSLILESASTNQTSMYLCASKAGKWGNQPQHFGDGTRLSIL.

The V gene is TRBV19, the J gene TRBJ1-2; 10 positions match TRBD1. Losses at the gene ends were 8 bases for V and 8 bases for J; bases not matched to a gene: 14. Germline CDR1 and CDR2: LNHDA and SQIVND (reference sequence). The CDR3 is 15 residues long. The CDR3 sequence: CASSPPVGTGVGYTF. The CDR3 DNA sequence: TGTGCCAGTTCTCCCCCTGTTGGGACAGGGGTCGGCTACACCTTC.

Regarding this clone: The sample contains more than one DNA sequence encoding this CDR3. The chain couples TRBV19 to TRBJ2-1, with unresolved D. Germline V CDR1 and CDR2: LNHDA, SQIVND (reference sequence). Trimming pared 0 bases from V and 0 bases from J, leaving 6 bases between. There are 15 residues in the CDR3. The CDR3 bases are TGTGCCAGTAGTATAGACGGCAGCTCCTACAATGAGCAGTTCTTC. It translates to CASSIDGSSYNEQFF.

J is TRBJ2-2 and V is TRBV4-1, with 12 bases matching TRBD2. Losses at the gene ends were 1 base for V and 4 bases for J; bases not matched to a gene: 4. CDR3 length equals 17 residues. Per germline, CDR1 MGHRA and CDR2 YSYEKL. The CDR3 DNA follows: TGCGCCAGCAGCCAAGGACTAGCGGGAGTCCGCACCGGGGAGCTGTTTTTT. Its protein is CASSQGLAGVRTGELFF.

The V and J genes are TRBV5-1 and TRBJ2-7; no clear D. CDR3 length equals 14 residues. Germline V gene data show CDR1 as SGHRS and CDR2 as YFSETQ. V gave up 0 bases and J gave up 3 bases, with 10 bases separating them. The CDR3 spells CASSLANPGYEQYF. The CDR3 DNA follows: TGCGCCAGCAGCTTGGCCAACCCTGGCTACGAGCAGTACTTC.

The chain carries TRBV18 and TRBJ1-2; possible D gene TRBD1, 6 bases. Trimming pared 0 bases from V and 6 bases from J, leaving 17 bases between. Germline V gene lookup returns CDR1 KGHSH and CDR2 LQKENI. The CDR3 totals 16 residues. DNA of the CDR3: TGTGCCAGCTCACCACCTCGGGACAACCCGAGGGATGGCTACACCTTC. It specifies CASSPPRDNPRDGYTF.

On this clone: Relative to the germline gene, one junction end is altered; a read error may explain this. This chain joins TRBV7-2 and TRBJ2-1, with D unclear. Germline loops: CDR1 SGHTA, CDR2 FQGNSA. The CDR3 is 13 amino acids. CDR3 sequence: CASSLNLYYEQFF. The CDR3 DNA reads TGTGCCAGCAGCTTAAATCTCTACTATGAGCAGTTCTTC.

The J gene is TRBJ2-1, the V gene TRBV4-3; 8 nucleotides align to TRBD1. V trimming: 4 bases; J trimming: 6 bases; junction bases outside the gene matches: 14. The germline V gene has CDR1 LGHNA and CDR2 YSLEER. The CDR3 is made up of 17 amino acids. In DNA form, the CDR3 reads TGCGCCAGCAGCCCAAATAAAAGGACAGGGTCCGGCAATGAGCAGTTCTTC. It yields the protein CASSPNKRTGSGNEQFF.

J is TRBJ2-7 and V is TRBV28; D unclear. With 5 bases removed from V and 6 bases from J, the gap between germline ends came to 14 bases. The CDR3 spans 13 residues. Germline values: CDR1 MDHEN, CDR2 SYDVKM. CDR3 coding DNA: TGTGCCAGCAGTCCTAGTTCCCGGGCCGAGCAGTACTTC. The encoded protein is CASSPSSRAEQYF.

CDR3: CASSLLLPSENTGELFF. The CDR3 DNA follows: TGCGCCAGCAGCTTGCTTTTACCTAGCGAGAACACCGGGGAGCTGTTTTTT. This chain connects TRBV5-1 to TRBJ2-2, with D possibly matching TRBD2 (6 bases). V lost 1 base, J lost 1 base, and 14 bases lay in between. This CDR3 contains 17 residues. CDR1 and CDR2 (germline): SGHRS, YFSETQ.

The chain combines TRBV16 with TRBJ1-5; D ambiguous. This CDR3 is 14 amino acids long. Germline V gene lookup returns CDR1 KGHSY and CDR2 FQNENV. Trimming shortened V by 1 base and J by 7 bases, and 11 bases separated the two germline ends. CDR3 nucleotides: TGTGCCAGCAGCCAATTTAGGGTTGGGCAGCCCCAGCATTTT. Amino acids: CASSQFRVGQPQHF.

The DNA of the CDR3 is TGCGCCAGCAGCTTTGGCCGGTCGAGTTCTGGGGCCAACGTCCTGACTTTC. Protein: CASSFGRSSSGANVLTF. The chain has TRBV5-1 and TRBJ2-6; no clear D gene. The germline V and J ends were trimmed by 2 bases and 1 base, with 13 bases remaining between them. The CDR3 consists of 17 residues. CDR1 is SGHRS and CDR2 is YFSETQ in the germline V gene.

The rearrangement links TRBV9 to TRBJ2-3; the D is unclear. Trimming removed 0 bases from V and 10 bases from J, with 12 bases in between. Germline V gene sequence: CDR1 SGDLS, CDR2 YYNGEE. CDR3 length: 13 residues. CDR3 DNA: TGTGCCAGCAGCGTAGGGTCTCCGAGAGCGCAGTATTTT. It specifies CASSVGSPRAQYF.